These 2 T cell receptor beta chains were all obtained from the same sample, sequenced in a study of shared clonotypes between healthy human individuals. This table comes from immunoSEQ multiplex PCR, and its TCRdb copy is limited to in-frame clones, with some not included. The data contain 1.6 million or so clones, roughly 98.5% of them singletons. Source material: naive CD4+ T cells sorted from blood. Subset meaning: CD45RA+ positively selected. These receptor sequences come from a man aged 25 to 45 in good health.

This chain joins TRBV6-5 and TRBJ2-7, with 10 nucleotides matching TRBD1. With V trimmed by 7 bases and J by 3 bases, 9 bases remained unmatched. The CDR3 sequence is 15 residues long. Germline V CDR1 and CDR2: MNHEY, SVGAGI. CDR3 DNA: TGTGCCAGCACACCCTGGAGGACAGGGGGCTACGAGCAGTACTTC. Its protein product is CASTPWRTGGYEQYF.

Notes on this clone: This sample also contains other DNA sequences that code for the same CDR3. The chain uses TRBV18 and TRBJ2-1; TRBD2 might be the D (6 bases). The germline gives CDR1 KGHSH, CDR2 LQKENI. Trimming left V 0 bases short and J 2 bases short, with 11 bases between. The CDR3 is 16 amino acids. CDR3 residues: CASSPPSGKTYNEQFF. As DNA, the CDR3 is TGTGCCAGCTCACCACCTAGCGGAAAAACCTACAATGAGCAGTTCTTC.